Listed here are 22 T cell receptor beta chains from one sample, sequenced in a study of shared clonotypes between healthy human individuals (dated by TCRdb to about 2020). Libraries came from the immunoSEQ multiplex PCR assay. The immuneACCESS repertoire file appears here via TCRdb, limited to in-frame rearrangements. These files lack a portion of the clones; in checked studies, under half of the deficit traces to unresolved V genes, and the cause of the others is not known. The sample table contains millions of clones; only one count was recorded for around nine tenths of them. The ten most abundant clones make up around 0.15% of the sample. Input material: naive CD4+ T cells sorted from blood. What this sample's cell subset or site label stands for: CD45RA+ positively selected. The receptors come from a man aged 18 to 29 in good health.

The chain is built from TRBV6-1 and TRBJ2-4, with D tentatively TRBD2 (6 bases). V lost 8 bases and J 8 bases, leaving 13 bases between the germline ends. The CDR3 spans 12 residues. Per germline, CDR1 MNHNS and CDR2 SASEGT. The CDR3: CASRRGGDIQYF. The CDR3 region has the DNA TGTGCCAGCCGAAGGGGAGGAGACATTCAGTACTTC.

The chain has TRBV5-6 and TRBJ2-3; D gene ambiguous. CDR3 length equals 14 residues. CDR1 SGHDT and CDR2 YYEEEE come from the germline V gene. The germline V and J ends were trimmed by 3 bases and 0 bases, with 8 bases remaining between them. The CDR3: CASSYWVSTDTQYF. DNA for the CDR3: TGTGCCAGCAGCTATTGGGTTAGCACAGATACGCAGTATTTT.

The rearrangement uses TRBV2 and TRBJ1-1, with TRBD1 matching over 10 bases. CDR1 and CDR2 (germline): SNHLY, FYNNEI. V trimming: 4 bases; J trimming: 1 base; junction bases outside the gene matches: 3. There are 15 residues in the CDR3. The CDR3 nucleotides are TGTGCCAGCAGTGGGACAGGGGGACAGAACACTGAAGCTTTCTTT. Its translation is CASSGTGGQNTEAFF.

For this clone: This same CDR3 is encoded by further DNA sequences in the sample. The CDR3 DNA reads as TGTGCCTGGAGTGGCGGGGGAGGTCAGCCCCAGCATTTT. It codes for CAWSGGGGQPQHF. The gene calls are TRBV30 and TRBJ1-5, with a possible D match to TRBD1 (5 bases). The V and J ends lost 1 base and 6 bases respectively, with 10 bases between them. The CDR3 has 13 amino acids. Germline values: CDR1 GTSNPN, CDR2 SVGIG (reference sequence).

The chain links TRBV16 to TRBJ1-1; tentatively, D is TRBD1 (6 bases). V gave up 1 base and J gave up 0 bases, with 18 bases separating them. The CDR3 length is 18 residues. Germline V gene data show CDR1 as KGHSY and CDR2 as FQNENV. DNA of the CDR3: TGTGCCAGCAGCCAATGGATGGTCTGGGGGCGAATGAACACTGAAGCTTTCTTT. Its protein product is CASSQWMVWGRMNTEAFF.

V usage is TRBV9 and J usage is TRBJ1-2; D uncertain. Trimming stripped 1 base from V and 3 bases from J, with 4 bases between. Per the germline V gene, CDR1 is SGDLS and CDR2 is YYNGEE. The CDR3 has 12 amino acids. The CDR3 DNA sequence: TGTGCCAGCAGCGTAAACTACTATGGCTACACCTTC. Protein sequence: CASSVNYYGYTF.

This chain links TRBV5-6 with TRBJ1-2; 8 bases align to TRBD1. The CDR3 length is 14 residues. Germline values: CDR1 SGHDT, CDR2 YYEEEE. The junction had 7 bases not matched to a gene; V was cut back by 1 base and J by 8 bases. Here the CDR3 reads CASSLYNRGEGYTF. Here the CDR3 DNA reads TGTGCCAGCAGCTTGTACAACAGGGGGGAAGGCTACACCTTC.

The chain employs TRBV19 and TRBJ2-7; D ambiguous. The CDR3 runs 14 residues. Trimming left V 0 bases short and J 6 bases short, with 12 bases between. Germline V lookup: CDR1 LNHDA, CDR2 SQIVND (reference sequence). CDR3 nucleotide sequence: TGTGCCAGTAGTATAGATCCGGCGTCTCCCGAGCAGTACTTC. This sequence encodes CASSIDPASPEQYF.

The CDR3 loop is CASTLEGGYNEQFF. CDR3 nucleotide sequence: TGTGCCAGCACCCTGGAGGGCGGGTACAATGAGCAGTTCTTC. V is TRBV5-8 and J is TRBJ2-1; a possible D gene is TRBD2 (6 bases). V was cut by 6 bases and J by 4 bases, with 14 bases left in between. This CDR3 has 14 residues. Germline values: CDR1 SGHTS, CDR2 YDEGEE.

The V and J genes are TRBV5-1 and TRBJ2-1, with 8 bases aligning to TRBD1. CDR1 is SGHRS and CDR2 is YFSETQ in the germline V gene. Trimming took 0 bases from V and 8 from J; bases not matched to a gene: 13. The CDR3 is 17 residues long. DNA for the CDR3: TGCGCCAGCAGCTTGGATGGGGACAGGTTAAGGTTCGATGAGCAGTTCTTC. It codes for CASSLDGDRLRFDEQFF.

This chain connects TRBV4-1 to TRBJ1-5, with TRBD1 matching 8 bases. The germline gives CDR1 MGHRA, CDR2 YSYEKL. This CDR3 contains 15 residues. Trimming took 8 bases from V and 1 from J; bases not matched to a gene: 7. CDR3 in amino acids: CASRGQGGSNQPQHF. The CDR3 DNA is TGCGCCAGCCGCGGACAGGGCGGGAGCAATCAGCCCCAGCATTTT.

The V call is TRBV27, the J call TRBJ2-5, with no clear D. The CDR3 spans 13 residues. CDR1 and CDR2 from the germline V gene are MNHEY and SMNVEV (reference sequence). Trimming took off 2 bases at V and 7 bases at J, with 11 bases between the two ends. CDR3: CASSLEHLGTQYF. CDR3 nucleotides: TGTGCCAGCAGTTTAGAGCATTTGGGGACCCAGTACTTC.

V gene TRBV19 combines with J gene TRBJ2-3; D unresolved. This CDR3 region has 11 residues. Germline values: CDR1 LNHDA, CDR2 SQIVND (reference sequence). V was trimmed by 0 bases and J by 7 bases, leaving 2 bases between them. The CDR3 sequence: CASSIEYTQYF. CDR3 coding DNA: TGTGCCAGTAGTATAGAATATACGCAGTATTTT. Supplemented by reference TRBV19 and TRBJ2-3, the full variable domain reads DGGITQSPKYLFRKEGQNVTLSCEQNLNHDAMYWYRQDPGQGLRLIYYSQIVNDFQKGDIAEGYSVSREKKESFPLTVTSAQKNPTAFYLCASSIEYTQYFGPGTRLTVL.

This chain's CDR3 is CASSVAGTGPRGYTF. CDR3 bases: TGTGCCAGCAGCGTAGCCGGGACAGGCCCAAGGGGCTACACCTTC. The chain uses TRBV9 and TRBJ1-2; TRBD1 aligns across 8 bases. The ends lost 0 bases at V and 8 bases at J; junction bases unmatched: 9. This CDR3 has 15 amino acids. Per the germline V gene, CDR1 is SGDLS and CDR2 is YYNGEE. Supplemented by reference TRBV9 and TRBJ1-2, the full variable domain reads DSGVTQTPKHLITATGQRVTLRCSPRSGDLSVYWYQQSLDQGLQFLIQYYNGEERAKGNILERFSAQQFPDLHSELNLSSLELGDSALYFCASSVAGTGPRGYTFGSGTRLTVV.

The chain has TRBV30 and TRBJ2-3; 7 bases line up with TRBD2. Unmatched junction bases numbered 6, after V lost 0 bases and J lost 0 bases. The CDR3 spans 16 residues. The V gene's germline CDR1 is GTSNPN and CDR2 SVGIG (reference sequence). CDR3 region: CAWSVRSGTSTDTQYF. The CDR3 nucleotides are TGTGCCTGGAGTGTACGAAGCGGGACCAGCACAGATACGCAGTATTTT.

The chain carries TRBV10-3 and TRBJ1-5; D possibly corresponds to TRBD1 (6 bases). From germline, CDR1 is ENHRY and CDR2 SYGVKD. V was clipped by 4 bases and J by 4 bases, with 8 bases between them. This CDR3 region has 13 residues. The CDR3 protein is CAISGTANQPQHF. The DNA for the CDR3 is TGTGCCATCAGTGGGACAGCTAATCAGCCCCAGCATTTT.

The rearrangement joins TRBV7-9 to TRBJ1-1; possibly TRBD1 for D (6 bases). The CDR3 runs to 14 residues. Looked up from germline, CDR1 is SEHNR and CDR2 is FQNEAQ (reference sequence). Trimming shortened V by 0 bases and J by 4 bases, and 9 bases separated the two germline ends. Here the CDR3 reads CASSLAQGVTEAFF. CDR3 nucleotide sequence: TGTGCCAGCAGCTTAGCACAGGGCGTCACTGAAGCTTTCTTT.

The chain joins TRBV5-5 to TRBJ1-5; no clear D. Germline V gene data show CDR1 as SGHKS and CDR2 as YYEKEE (reference sequence). The germline V and J ends were trimmed by 4 bases and 1 base, with 12 bases remaining between them. CDR3 length equals 15 residues. CDR3 protein: CASSLVVRSNQPQHF. The CDR3 DNA reads TGTGCCAGCAGCCTGGTGGTGCGGAGCAATCAGCCCCAGCATTTT. The entire variable domain, with the rest obtained from reference TRBV5-5 and TRBJ1-5, is as follows: DAGVTQSPTHLIKTRGQQVTLRCSPISGHKSVSWYQQVLGQGPQFIFQYYEKEERGRGNFPDRFSARQFPNYSSELNVNALLLGDSALYLCASSLVVRSNQPQHFGDGTRLSIL.

The chain employs TRBV2 and TRBJ2-5; D is tentatively TRBD1 or TRBD2 (6 bases each). The CDR3 length is 15 residues. Germline V gene data show CDR1 as SNHLY and CDR2 as FYNNEI. V lost 3 bases and J 5 bases, leaving 16 bases between the germline ends. The CDR3: CASSDTGWEEETQYF. In DNA, the CDR3 is TGTGCCAGCAGTGACACAGGGTGGGAGGAGGAGACCCAGTACTTC.

This chain connects TRBV5-6 to TRBJ1-5; 11 bases agree with TRBD1. J lost 5 bases, V lost 0 bases, and 4 bases had no gene match. Germline CDR1 and CDR2: SGHDT and YYEEEE. The length of the CDR3 is 16 residues. This CDR3 reads CASSLVGQGGDQPQHF. The CDR3 bases are TGTGCCAGCAGCTTGGTGGGACAGGGGGGCGATCAGCCCCAGCATTTT.

J is TRBJ2-3 and V is TRBV5-4; perhaps TRBD2 as D (7 bases). The V end was cut by 5 bases, the J end by 2 bases, with 18 bases between. In germline, CDR1 is SGHNT, CDR2 YYREEE (reference sequence). This CDR3 has 16 residues. CDR3 amino acids: CASSPLGGGTTDTQYF. The CDR3 DNA sequence: TGTGCCAGCAGTCCTCTGGGAGGGGGTACCACAGATACGCAGTATTTT.

The chain recombines TRBV9 with TRBJ2-3, with TRBD2 matching over 7 bases. Germline trimming cut 4 bases from V and 1 base from J; bases unmatched to any gene: 9. Germline V CDR1 and CDR2: SGDLS, YYNGEE. The CDR3 consists of 16 residues. The CDR3: CASSKHSGLGTDTQYF. The CDR3 nucleotides are TGTGCCAGCAGCAAGCATAGCGGGCTGGGCACAGATACGCAGTATTTT. Using reference TRBV9 and TRBJ2-3 for the parts outside the CDR3, the full variable domain is DSGVTQTPKHLITATGQRVTLRCSPRSGDLSVYWYQQSLDQGLQFLIQYYNGEERAKGNILERFSAQQFPDLHSELNLSSLELGDSALYFCASSKHSGLGTDTQYFGPGTRLTVL.